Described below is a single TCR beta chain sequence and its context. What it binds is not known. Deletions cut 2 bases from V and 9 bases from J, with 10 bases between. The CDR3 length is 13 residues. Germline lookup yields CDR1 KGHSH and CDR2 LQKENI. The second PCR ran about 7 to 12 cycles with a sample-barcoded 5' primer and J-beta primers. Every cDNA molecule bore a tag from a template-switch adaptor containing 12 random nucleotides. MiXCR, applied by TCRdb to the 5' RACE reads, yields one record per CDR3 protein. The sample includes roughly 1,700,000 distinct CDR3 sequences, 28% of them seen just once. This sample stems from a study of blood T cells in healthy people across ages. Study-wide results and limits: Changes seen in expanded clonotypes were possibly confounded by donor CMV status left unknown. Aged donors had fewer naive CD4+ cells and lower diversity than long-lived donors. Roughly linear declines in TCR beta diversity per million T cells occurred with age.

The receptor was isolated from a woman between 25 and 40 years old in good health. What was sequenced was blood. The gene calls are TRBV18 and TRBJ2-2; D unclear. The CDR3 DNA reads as TGTGCCAGCTCACCAAGCTCCGCCTGGGAGCTGTTTTTT. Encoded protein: CASSPSSAWELFF. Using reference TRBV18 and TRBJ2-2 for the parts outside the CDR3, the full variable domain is NAGVMQNPRHLVRRRGQEARLRCSPMKGHSHVYWYRQLPEEGLKFMVYLQKENIIDESGMPKERFSAEFPKEGPSILRIQQVVRGDSAAYFCASSPSSAWELFFGEGSRLTVL.